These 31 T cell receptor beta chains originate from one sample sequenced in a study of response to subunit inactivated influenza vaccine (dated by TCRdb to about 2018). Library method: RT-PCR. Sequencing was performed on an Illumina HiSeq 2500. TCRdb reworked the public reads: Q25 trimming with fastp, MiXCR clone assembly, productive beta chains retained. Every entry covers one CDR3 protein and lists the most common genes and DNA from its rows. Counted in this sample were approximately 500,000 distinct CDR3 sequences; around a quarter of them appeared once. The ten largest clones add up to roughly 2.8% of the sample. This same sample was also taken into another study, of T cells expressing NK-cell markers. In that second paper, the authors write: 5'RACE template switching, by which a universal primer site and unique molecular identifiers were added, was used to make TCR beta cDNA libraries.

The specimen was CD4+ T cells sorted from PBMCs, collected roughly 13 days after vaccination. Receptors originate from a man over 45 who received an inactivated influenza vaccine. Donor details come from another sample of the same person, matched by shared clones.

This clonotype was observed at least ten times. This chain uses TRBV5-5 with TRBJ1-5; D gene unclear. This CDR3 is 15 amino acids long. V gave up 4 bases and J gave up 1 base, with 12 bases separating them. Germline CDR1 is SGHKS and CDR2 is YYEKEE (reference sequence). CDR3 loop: CASSTTGISNQPQHF. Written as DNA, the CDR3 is TGTGCCAGCAGCACAACCGGGATAAGCAATCAGCCCCAGCATTTT.

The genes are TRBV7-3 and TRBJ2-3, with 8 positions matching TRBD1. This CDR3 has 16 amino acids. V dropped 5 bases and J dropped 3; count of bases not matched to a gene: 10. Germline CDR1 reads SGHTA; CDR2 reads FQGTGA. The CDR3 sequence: CASSLRSDRDTDTQYF. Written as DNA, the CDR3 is TGTGCCAGCAGCCTAAGATCGGACAGGGATACAGATACGCAGTATTTT.

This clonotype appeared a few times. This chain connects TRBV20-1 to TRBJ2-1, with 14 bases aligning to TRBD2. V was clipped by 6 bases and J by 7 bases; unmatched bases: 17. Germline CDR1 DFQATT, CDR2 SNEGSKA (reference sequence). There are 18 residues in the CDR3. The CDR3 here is CSATGTSGRSARVNEQFF. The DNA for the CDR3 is TGCAGTGCAACCGGGACTAGCGGGAGATCGGCTAGGGTGAATGAGCAGTTCTTC.

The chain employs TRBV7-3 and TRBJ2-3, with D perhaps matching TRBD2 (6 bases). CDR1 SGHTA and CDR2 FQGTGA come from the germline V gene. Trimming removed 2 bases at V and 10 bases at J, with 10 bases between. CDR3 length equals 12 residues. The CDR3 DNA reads TGTGCCAGCAGCTTAGGGGGGTCAGCGCAGTATTTT. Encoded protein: CASSLGGSAQYF.

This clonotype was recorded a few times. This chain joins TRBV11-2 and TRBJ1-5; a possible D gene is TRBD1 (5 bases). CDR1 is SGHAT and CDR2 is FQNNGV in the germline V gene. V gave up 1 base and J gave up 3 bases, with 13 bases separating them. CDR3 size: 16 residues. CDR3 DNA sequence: TGTGCCAGCAGCTTAGGGTCCCAGGGCCTCAATCAGCCCCAGCATTTT. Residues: CASSLGSQGLNQPQHF.

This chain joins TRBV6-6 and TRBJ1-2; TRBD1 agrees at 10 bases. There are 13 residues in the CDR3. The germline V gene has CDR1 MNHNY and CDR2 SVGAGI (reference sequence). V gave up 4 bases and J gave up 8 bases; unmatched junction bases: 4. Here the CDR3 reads CASSWDRGRGYTF. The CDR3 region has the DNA TGTGCCAGCAGTTGGGACAGGGGTAGGGGCTACACCTTC.

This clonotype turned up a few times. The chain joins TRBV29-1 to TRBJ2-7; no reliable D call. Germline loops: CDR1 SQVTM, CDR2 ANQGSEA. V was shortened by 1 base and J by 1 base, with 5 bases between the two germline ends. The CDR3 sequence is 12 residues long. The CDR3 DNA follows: TGCAGCGTTGAAGGCAGTTCCTACGAGCAGTACTTC. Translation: CSVEGSSYEQYF.

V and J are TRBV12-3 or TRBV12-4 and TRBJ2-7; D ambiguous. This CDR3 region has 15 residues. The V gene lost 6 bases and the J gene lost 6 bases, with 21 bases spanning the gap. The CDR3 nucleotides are TGTGCCAGCAGCCACATGCAAGGGCTGCGAAGCGAGCAGTACTTC. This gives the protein CASSHMQGLRSEQYF.

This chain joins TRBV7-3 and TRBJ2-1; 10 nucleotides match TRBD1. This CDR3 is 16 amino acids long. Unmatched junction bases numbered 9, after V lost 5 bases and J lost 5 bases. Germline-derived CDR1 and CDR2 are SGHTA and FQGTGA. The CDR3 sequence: CASSPPGTGVNNEQFF. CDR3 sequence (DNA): TGTGCCAGCAGCCCGCCCGGGACAGGGGTCAACAATGAGCAGTTCTTC.

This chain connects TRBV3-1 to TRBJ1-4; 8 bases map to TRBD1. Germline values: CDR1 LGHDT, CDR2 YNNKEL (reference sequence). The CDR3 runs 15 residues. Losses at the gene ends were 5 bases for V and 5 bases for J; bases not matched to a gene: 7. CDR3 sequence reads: CASSRIRTGNEKLFF. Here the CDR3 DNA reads TGTGCCAGCAGCAGGATCAGGACAGGGAATGAAAAACTGTTTTTT.

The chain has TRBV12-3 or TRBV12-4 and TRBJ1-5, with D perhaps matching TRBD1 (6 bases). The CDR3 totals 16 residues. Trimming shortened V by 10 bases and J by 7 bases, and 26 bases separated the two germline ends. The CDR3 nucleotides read TGTGCCATCAGATCGGGACAAAGCGGGAGCTGGCAGCCCCAGCATTTT. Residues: CAIRSGQSGSWQPQHF.

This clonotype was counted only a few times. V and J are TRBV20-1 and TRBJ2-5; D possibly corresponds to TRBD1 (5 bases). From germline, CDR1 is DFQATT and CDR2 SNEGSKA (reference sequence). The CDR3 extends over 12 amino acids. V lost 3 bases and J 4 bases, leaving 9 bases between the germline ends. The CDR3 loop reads CSASAGPETQYF. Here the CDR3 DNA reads TGCAGTGCTAGTGCAGGGCCAGAGACCCAGTACTTC.

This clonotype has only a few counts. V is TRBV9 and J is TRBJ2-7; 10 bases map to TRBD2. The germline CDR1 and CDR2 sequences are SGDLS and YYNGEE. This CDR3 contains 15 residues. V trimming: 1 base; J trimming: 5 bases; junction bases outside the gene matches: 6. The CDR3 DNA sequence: TGTGCCAGCAGCGTAATGGCTAGCGGGAGCGACGAGCAGTACTTC. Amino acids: CASSVMASGSDEQYF.

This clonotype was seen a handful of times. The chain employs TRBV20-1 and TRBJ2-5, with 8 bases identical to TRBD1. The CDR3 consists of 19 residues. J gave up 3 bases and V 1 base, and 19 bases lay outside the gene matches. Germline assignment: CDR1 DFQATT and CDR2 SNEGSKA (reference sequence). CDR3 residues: CSARGVGQGATVYEETQYF. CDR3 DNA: TGCAGTGCTAGAGGGGTGGGCCAGGGGGCAACGGTTTATGAAGAGACCCAGTACTTC.

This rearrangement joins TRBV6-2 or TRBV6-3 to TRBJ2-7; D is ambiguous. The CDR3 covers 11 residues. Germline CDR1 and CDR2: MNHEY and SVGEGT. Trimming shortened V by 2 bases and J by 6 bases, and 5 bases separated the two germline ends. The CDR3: CASSYDSEQYF. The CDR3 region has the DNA TGTGCCAGCAGTTACGACTCCGAGCAGTACTTC.

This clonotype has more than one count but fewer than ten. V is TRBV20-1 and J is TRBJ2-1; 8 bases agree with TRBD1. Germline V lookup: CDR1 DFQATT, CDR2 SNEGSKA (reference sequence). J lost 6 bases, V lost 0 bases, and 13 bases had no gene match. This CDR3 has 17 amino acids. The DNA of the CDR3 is TGCAGTGCTAGAGATGGGGGATACAGGGGGTATGCCAATGAGCAGTTCTTC. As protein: CSARDGGYRGYANEQFF.

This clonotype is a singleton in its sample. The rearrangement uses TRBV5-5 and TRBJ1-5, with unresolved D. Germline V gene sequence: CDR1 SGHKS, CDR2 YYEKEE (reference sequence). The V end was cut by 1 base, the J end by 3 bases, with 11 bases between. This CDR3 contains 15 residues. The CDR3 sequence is CASSLTNGNNQPQHF. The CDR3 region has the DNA TGTGCCAGCAGCTTGACTAATGGGAACAATCAGCCCCAGCATTTT.

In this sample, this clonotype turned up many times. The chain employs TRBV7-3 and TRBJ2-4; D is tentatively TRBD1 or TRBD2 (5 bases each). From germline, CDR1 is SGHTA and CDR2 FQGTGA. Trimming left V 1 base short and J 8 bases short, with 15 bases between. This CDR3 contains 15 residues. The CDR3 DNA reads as TGTGCCAGCAGCTTAATGGGGACCCTGGGAGACATTCAGTACTTC. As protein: CASSLMGTLGDIQYF.

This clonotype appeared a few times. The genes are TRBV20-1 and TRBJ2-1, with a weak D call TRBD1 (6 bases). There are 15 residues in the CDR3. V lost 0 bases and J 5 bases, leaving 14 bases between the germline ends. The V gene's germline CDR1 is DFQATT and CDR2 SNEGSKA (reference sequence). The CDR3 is CSARDSGTPNNEQFF. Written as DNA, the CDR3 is TGCAGTGCTAGAGATTCCGGGACACCTAACAATGAGCAGTTCTTC.

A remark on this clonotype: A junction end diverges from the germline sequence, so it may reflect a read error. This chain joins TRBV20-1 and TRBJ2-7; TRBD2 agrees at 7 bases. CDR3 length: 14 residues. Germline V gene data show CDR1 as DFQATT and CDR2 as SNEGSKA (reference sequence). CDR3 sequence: CSARGLESSYEQYF. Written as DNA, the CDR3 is TGCAGTGCAAGAGGACTAGAGAGCTCCTACGAGCAGTACTTC.

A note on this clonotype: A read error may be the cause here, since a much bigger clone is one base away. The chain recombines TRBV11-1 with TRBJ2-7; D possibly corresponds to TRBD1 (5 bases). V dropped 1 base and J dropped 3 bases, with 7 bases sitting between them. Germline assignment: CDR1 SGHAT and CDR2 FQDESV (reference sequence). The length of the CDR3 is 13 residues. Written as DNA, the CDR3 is TGTGCCAGCAGCTTAGGACAGTTCTACGAGCAGTACTTC. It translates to CASSLGQFYEQYF.

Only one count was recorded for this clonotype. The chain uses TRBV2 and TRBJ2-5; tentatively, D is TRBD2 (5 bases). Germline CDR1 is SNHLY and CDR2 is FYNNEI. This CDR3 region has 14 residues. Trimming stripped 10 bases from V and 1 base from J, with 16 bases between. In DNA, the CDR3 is TGTGCCACTCGCGAGGGTAGGGTCCAAGAGACCCAGTACTTC. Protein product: CATREGRVQETQYF.

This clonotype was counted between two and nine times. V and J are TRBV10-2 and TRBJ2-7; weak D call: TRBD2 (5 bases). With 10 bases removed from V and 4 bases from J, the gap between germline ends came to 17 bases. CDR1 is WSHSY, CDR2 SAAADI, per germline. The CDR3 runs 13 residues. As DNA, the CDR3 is TGCGCCACTGTCCGGGATCCCAATTACGAGCAGTACTTC. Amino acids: CATVRDPNYEQYF.

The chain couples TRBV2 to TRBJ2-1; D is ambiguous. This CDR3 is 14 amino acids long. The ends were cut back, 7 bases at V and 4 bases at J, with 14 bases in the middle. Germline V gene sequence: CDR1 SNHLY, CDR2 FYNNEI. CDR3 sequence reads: CASMASGLYNEQFF. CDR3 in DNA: TGTGCCAGCATGGCCTCCGGGTTGTACAATGAGCAGTTCTTC.

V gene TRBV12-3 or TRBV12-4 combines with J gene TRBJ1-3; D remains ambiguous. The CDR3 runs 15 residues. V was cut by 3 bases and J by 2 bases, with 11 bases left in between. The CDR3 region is CASSLAGPAGNTIYF. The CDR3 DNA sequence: TGTGCCAGCAGTTTGGCGGGCCCCGCTGGAAACACCATATATTTT.

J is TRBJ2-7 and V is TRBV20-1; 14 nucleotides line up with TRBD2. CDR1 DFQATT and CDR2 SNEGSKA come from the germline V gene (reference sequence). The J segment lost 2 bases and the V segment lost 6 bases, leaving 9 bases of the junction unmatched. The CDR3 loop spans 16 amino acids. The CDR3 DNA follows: TGCAGTGCCATACCGGGACTAGCGGGAGACCCCTACGAGCAGTACTTC. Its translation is CSAIPGLAGDPYEQYF.

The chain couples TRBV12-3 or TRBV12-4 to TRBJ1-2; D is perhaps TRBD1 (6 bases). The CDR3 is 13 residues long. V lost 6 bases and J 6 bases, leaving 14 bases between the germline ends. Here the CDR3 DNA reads TGTGCCAGCAGCCGCGGACAGTTGAATGGCTACACCTTC. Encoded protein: CASSRGQLNGYTF.

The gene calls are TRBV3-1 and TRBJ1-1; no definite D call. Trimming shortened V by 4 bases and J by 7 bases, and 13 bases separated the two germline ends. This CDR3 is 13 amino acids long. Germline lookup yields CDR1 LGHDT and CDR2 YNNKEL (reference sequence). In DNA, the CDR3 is TGTGCCAGCAGCCTAGTGGAGGGAGGTGAAGCTTTCTTT. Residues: CASSLVEGGEAFF.

The DNA of the CDR3 is TGTGCCAGCAGAACCCGGGACAGAAATTACAATGAGCAGTTCTTC. This encodes CASRTRDRNYNEQFF. The chain combines TRBV6-1 with TRBJ2-1, with 7 bases matching TRBD1. J was trimmed by 4 bases and V by 6 bases; bases with no gene match: 9. The CDR3 runs to 15 residues. Germline V gene sequence: CDR1 MNHNS, CDR2 SASEGT.

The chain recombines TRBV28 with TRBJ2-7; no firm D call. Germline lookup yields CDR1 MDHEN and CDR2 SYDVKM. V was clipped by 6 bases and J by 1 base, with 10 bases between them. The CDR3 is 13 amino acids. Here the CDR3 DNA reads TGTGCCAGCAGGGAGCCCCTATCCTACGAGCAGTACTTC. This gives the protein CASREPLSYEQYF.

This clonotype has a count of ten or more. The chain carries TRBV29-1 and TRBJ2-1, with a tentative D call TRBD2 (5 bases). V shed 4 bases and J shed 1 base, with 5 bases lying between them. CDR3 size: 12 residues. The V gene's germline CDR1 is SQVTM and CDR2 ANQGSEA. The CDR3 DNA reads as TGCAGCGTTGCGGGGTCCTACAATGAGCAGTTCTTC. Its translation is CSVAGSYNEQFF.